Listed below are T cell receptor beta chains from one sample, sequenced in a study of blood T cell repertoires in COVID-19. Produced via immunoSEQ multiplex PCR; TCRdb's table is partial and in-frame only. This table has 130,000 or so clones, around 83% appearing once. The sequenced sample was peripheral blood. Receptors were obtained from a woman older than 75 with acute or convalescent COVID-19. CDR3s include the opening cysteine and the closing phenylalanine or tryptophan. A D gene is named only where the DNA matches it firmly. Some rows mark clone size as missing; the rest say once, few, many or name a class of expanded clone.

j_call v_call clone_size d_call cdr3_nt cdr3_aa
TRBJ1-4 TRBV7-2 . . TGTGCCAGCAGCTTAGCGCAGGGTAGGGATGAAAAACTGTTTTTT CASSLAQGRDEKLFF
TRBJ2-7 TRBV9 . TRBD1 TGTGCCAGCAGCGTTACTCAGGGGGCAAATGAGCAGTACTTC CASSVTQGANEQYF
TRBJ1-3 TRBV11-2 . . TGTGCCAGCAGCCGCGGGAACTCTGGAAACACCATATATTTT CASSRGNSGNTIYF
TRBJ1-6 TRBV6-5 . . TGTGCCAGCAGTCAGAGGCCAGGGCCCCTCCACTTT CASSQRPGPLHF
TRBJ2-5 TRBV5-4 . TRBD2 TGTGCCAGCAGCTTGCCGGGAGGGAGGGAGACCCAGTACTTC CASSLPGGRETQYF
TRBJ1-2 TRBV6-5 . TRBD1 TGTGCCAGCGAGGGACAGCACTATGGCTACACCTTC CASEGQHYGYTF
TRBJ2-7 TRBV5-1 . . TGCGCCAGCAGCTTGATTGCAGGGGACTACGAGCAGTACTTC CASSLIAGDYEQYF
TRBJ2-7 TRBV6-5 once TRBD1 TGTGCCAGCAGCAGTCGACAGGGCTCCTACGAGCAGTACTTC CASSSRQGSYEQYF
TRBJ2-7 TRBV5-5 . . TGTGCCAGCAGCATAACATACGAGCAGTACTTC CASSITYEQYF
TRBJ2-5 TRBV20-1 . . TGCAGTGCTAGTTGGGGGGGCCGAGAGACCCAGTACTTC CSASWGGRETQYF
TRBJ1-1 TRBV19 . TRBD1 TGTGCCAGTATGAGGACCGGGACAGGGGGCACTGAAGCTTTCTTT CASMRTGTGGTEAFF
TRBJ1-1 TRBV10-3 . . TGTGCCATCAGTGATGGAATGGGGGCGCGGGACACTGAAGCTTTCTTT CAISDGMGARDTEAFF
TRBJ1-2 TRBV9 . TRBD1 TGTGCCAGCAGCCCAAGGAGAGGGGGCAGGGGCTATGGCTACACCTTC CASSPRRGGRGYGYTF
TRBJ2-6 TRBV20-1 few . TGCAGTGCTAGTCGCTCTGGGGCCAACGTCCTGACTTTC CSASRSGANVLTF
TRBJ2-1 TRBV16 . TRBD1 TGTGCCAGCAGCCAATATGGCGGGACAGGGGGCCTGTCCTACAATGAGCAGTTCTTC CASSQYGGTGGLSYNEQFF
TRBJ2-4 TRBV19 . TRBD2 TGTGCCAGTAGTTCGGGACTAGCGGGGGGATCCAAAAACATTCAGTACTTC CASSSGLAGGSKNIQYF
TRBJ1-5 TRBV27 . . TGTGCCAGCAGTTTTGACATCAATCAGCCCCAGCATTTT CASSFDINQPQHF
TRBJ1-2 TRBV11-2 . TRBD1 TGTGCCAGCAGCTCCGCGGGACAGGGCTATGGCTACACCTTC CASSSAGQGYGYTF
TRBJ2-5 TRBV19 . TRBD2 TGTGCCAGTAGTATCCGACTAGCGGGGGGCTATGGGAGCCAAGAGACCCAGTACTTC CASSIRLAGGYGSQETQYF
TRBJ2-7 TRBV11-2 . TRBD1 TGTGCCAGCAGCTTAGTGTCCCGGACAGGGATCTCCTACGAGCAGTACTTC CASSLVSRTGISYEQYF
TRBJ1-2 TRBV3-1/TRBV3-2 once . TGTGCCAGCAGCCAAGCGTATAGCAGGGGAAGCGGCTACACCTTC CASSQAYSRGSGYTF
TRBJ2-2 TRBV6-2/TRBV6-3 . TRBD2 TGTGCCAGCAGTTATAAAGCGGGGGGGCCTCGGACCGGGGAGCTGTTTTTT CASSYKAGGPRTGELFF
TRBJ1-1 TRBV19 once . TGTGCCAGTAGTATAGGGGGGGGAGATGAAGCTTTCTTT CASSIGGGDEAFF
TRBJ1-6 TRBV7-2 . TRBD1 TGTGCCAGCAGCTTAGCCGGGACAGCGAATTCACCCCTCCACTTT CASSLAGTANSPLHF
TRBJ2-5 TRBV7-3 . TRBD2 TGTGCCAGCAGCTATAGCGGGGGGGCCCAGTACTTC CASSYSGGAQYF
TRBJ2-1 TRBV30 . TRBD2 TGTGCCTGGAGTGGAGCGGGGGGTGAGCAGTTCTTC CAWSGAGGEQFF